Only a few counts were recorded for the clone carrying this TCR beta chain. Its antigen is not known. Germline V gene sequence: CDR1 GTSNPN, CDR2 SVGIG (reference sequence). The ends were cut back, 3 bases at V and 1 base at J, with 12 bases in the middle. This CDR3 has 14 residues. This entry is derived from a study of T cell responses to AZD1222 COVID-19 vaccine. Study-wide results and caveats: Females outnumbered males among donors, who were mostly white British; clonal diversity was possibly underestimated. As reported, nearly half of all spike-specific TCRs target variant regions that are unmutated.

Method: immunoSEQ multiplex PCR; TCRdb's copy keeps in-frame clones and lacks some. The sample carries 110,000 to 150,000 clones, 75% to 90% recorded once. The TCR originated in an adult in good health. V usage is TRBV30 and J usage is TRBJ1-1; D is possibly TRBD1 (5 bases). The specimen comprised peripheral blood, sampled on day 0 of AZD1222 vaccination. Written as DNA, the CDR3 is TGTGCCTGGAGGGAACCCGACAGGAACACTGAAGCTTTCTTT. Protein sequence: CAWREPDRNTEAFF.